Shown below are 7 T cell receptor beta chains from a single sample sequenced in a study of blood T cell repertoires in COVID-19 (dated by TCRdb to about 2020). To prepare the library, the immunoSEQ multiplex PCR assay was applied. TCRdb obtained this table from immuneACCESS and retained in-frame rearrangements with V and J assigned. These tables miss some clones; where compared with another copy, unresolved V genes account for less than half of the shortfall, and the remainder is unexplained. This sample holds tens of thousands of clones; 75% to 95% were observed only once. The top ten hold 2.5% to 3.5% of the sample. Sequences were obtained from peripheral blood. The receptors were sampled from a man aged 50 to 59 with acute or convalescent COVID-19.

V and J are TRBV27 and TRBJ1-1, with D uncertain. CDR3 size: 13 residues. From germline, CDR1 is MNHEY and CDR2 SMNVEV (reference sequence). The V and J ends lost 2 bases and 4 bases respectively, with 8 bases between them. CDR3 residues: CASSLRPSTEAFF. The CDR3 region has the DNA TGTGCCAGCAGTTTACGTCCCAGCACTGAAGCTTTCTTT.

The J gene is TRBJ1-2, the V gene TRBV9; 11 bases fit TRBD1. This CDR3 has 14 amino acids. The germline gives CDR1 SGDLS, CDR2 YYNGEE. Trimming took 4 bases from V and 8 from J; bases not matched to a gene: 7. The CDR3 reads CASSFRTGGNGYTF. The CDR3 DNA sequence: TGTGCCAGCAGCTTTCGGACAGGGGGCAACGGCTACACCTTC.

The V and J genes are TRBV5-1 and TRBJ2-1, with TRBD2 matching over 8 bases. This CDR3 contains 16 residues. Germline CDR1 reads SGHRS; CDR2 reads YFSETQ. V was pared by 1 base and J by 6 bases, with 9 bases of the junction left unmatched. The CDR3 loop is CASSLSTSAPFNEQFF. The CDR3 nucleotides are TGCGCCAGCAGCTTGTCGACTAGCGCCCCCTTCAATGAGCAGTTCTTC.

CDR3 DNA: TGTGCCAGCAGCCGGGCGGGGGGTGGAAACACCATATATTTT. It translates to CASSRAGGGNTIYF. The V and J genes are TRBV3-1 (or the pseudogene TRBV3-2) and TRBJ1-3; weak D call: TRBD1 (5 bases). CDR3 length: 14 amino acids. Trimming shortened V by 4 bases and J by 3 bases, and 10 bases separated the two germline ends. Germline CDR1 LGHDT, CDR2 YNNKEL (reference sequence).

The rearrangement joins TRBV7-2 to TRBJ2-3, with 12 bases that match TRBD2. V lost 5 bases to trimming and J lost 0 bases; unmatched junction nucleotides: 9. Germline V lookup: CDR1 SGHTA, CDR2 FQGNSA. The CDR3 loop spans 18 amino acids. The CDR3 DNA sequence: TGTGCCAGCAGCCTAAGAATCGGGACTAGCGGGAGCACAGATACGCAGTATTTT. Amino acids: CASSLRIGTSGSTDTQYF.

The rearrangement uses TRBV29-1 and TRBJ1-1; the D gene is possibly TRBD1 (6 bases). Germline CDR1 reads SQVTM; CDR2 reads ANQGSEA. The CDR3 has 12 amino acids. The germline V and J ends were trimmed by 6 bases and 4 bases, with 12 bases remaining between them. The CDR3 loop is CSVRTATTEAFF. In DNA, the CDR3 is TGCAGCGTAAGGACAGCCACCACTGAAGCTTTCTTT.

The sample holds one count of this clone. The chain recombines TRBV5-1 with TRBJ2-2; 11 bases match TRBD1. After removal of 4 bases from V and 2 bases from J, the junction contained 4 bases not matched to a gene. The germline V gene has CDR1 SGHRS and CDR2 YFSETQ. The CDR3 is 16 amino acids. The CDR3 region has the DNA TGCGCCAGCAGCCGTCGGACAGGGGGCAACACCGGGGAGCTGTTTTTT. Its protein is CASSRRTGGNTGELFF.